The 26 T cell receptor beta chains below come from one sample, sequenced in a study of shared clonotypes between healthy human individuals. Produced via immunoSEQ multiplex PCR; TCRdb's table is partial and in-frame only. This sample has roughly 680,000 clones; 72% occur once, and the top ten carry more than 1.5%. Sequencing used memory CD4+ T cells sorted from blood. The subset was: CD45RA-negative fraction. The origin of the receptors is a woman in her 30s in good health.

The chain recombines TRBV11-2 with TRBJ1-4; TRBD1 is a possible D gene (5 bases). The CDR3 is 15 residues long. Germline assignment: CDR1 SGHAT and CDR2 FQNNGV. Trimming left V 4 bases short and J 0 bases short, with 9 bases between. The CDR3 DNA sequence: TGTGCCAGCAGCTCCCACAGGCCAACTAATGAAAAACTGTTTTTT. Translating gives CASSSHRPTNEKLFF. The full variable domain, rest sourced from reference TRBV11-2 and TRBJ1-4, is EAGVAQSPRYKIIEKRQSVAFWCNPISGHATLYWYQQILGQGPKLLIQFQNNGVVDDSQLPKDRFSAERLKGVDSTLKIQPAKLEDSAVYLCASSSHRPTNEKLFFGSGTQLSVL.

This clone was seen only a few times. This chain joins TRBV7-9 and TRBJ1-2; D not resolved. CDR3 length equals 15 residues. The V gene's germline CDR1 is SEHNR and CDR2 FQNEAQ (reference sequence). Trimming took 3 bases from V and 8 from J, leaving 19 bases between them. The CDR3 reads CASSFIDRHMEGYTF. Written as DNA, the CDR3 is TGTGCCAGCAGCTTCATAGACCGACACATGGAGGGCTACACCTTC.

J is TRBJ2-1 and V is TRBV5-1, with 8 bases identical to TRBD2. Germline CDR1 SGHRS, CDR2 YFSETQ. The CDR3 is 15 amino acids. After removal of 1 base from V and 7 bases from J, the junction contained 7 bases not matched to a gene. CDR3 DNA: TGCGCCAGCAGCTTGATCGGGAGGGCGGGTAATGAGCAGTTCTTC. Protein sequence: CASSLIGRAGNEQFF. Complete variable domain (other parts from reference TRBV5-1 and TRBJ2-1): KAGVTQTPRYLIKTRGQQVTLSCSPISGHRSVSWYQQTPGQGLQFLFEYFSETQRNKGNFPGRFSGRQFSNSRSEMNVSTLELGDSALYLCASSLIGRAGNEQFFGPGTRLTVL.

This sequence joins TRBV6-1 and TRBJ2-7, with 8 bases fitting TRBD2. CDR1 MNHNS and CDR2 SASEGT come from the germline V gene. This CDR3 is built from 17 residues. V was clipped by 0 bases and J by 3 bases; unmatched bases: 10. CDR3 amino acids: CASSEALDGLAGYEQYF. Here the CDR3 DNA reads TGTGCCAGCAGTGAAGCGCTCGATGGGCTAGCGGGCTACGAGCAGTACTTC.

This chain connects TRBV14 to TRBJ1-1; a weak D match, TRBD1 (5 bases). Between the trimmed V and J ends, which lost 2 bases and 5 bases, there was a span of 9 bases. The CDR3 sequence is 13 residues long. Germline lookup yields CDR1 SGHDN and CDR2 FVKESK. The CDR3 bases are TGTGCCAGCAGCCAATTTCAGGGTACTGAAGCTTTCTTT. As protein: CASSQFQGTEAFF.

The chain couples TRBV28 to TRBJ1-1; TRBD1 is a possible D gene (5 bases). Germline lookup yields CDR1 MDHEN and CDR2 SYDVKM. The length of the CDR3 is 13 residues. V dropped 8 bases and J dropped 6 bases, with 16 bases sitting between them. The DNA of the CDR3 is TGTGCCAGCGGGATGGGGGTAAGGTCTGAAGCTTTCTTT. It specifies CASGMGVRSEAFF.

This sequence joins TRBV6-6 and TRBJ1-2; D ambiguous. V lost 4 bases and J lost 4, with 13 bases in between. The CDR3 totals 14 residues. Per germline, CDR1 MNHNY and CDR2 SVGAGI (reference sequence). CDR3 sequence reads: CASSSPTGSYGYTF. DNA for the CDR3: TGTGCCAGCAGTTCCCCGACGGGTTCCTATGGCTACACCTTC.

CDR3 DNA: TGTGCCAGCAGACGAGACTACCTTAGCATTGAGCAGTACTTC. Residues: CASRRDYLSIEQYF. The J gene is TRBJ2-7, the V gene TRBV6-5; D may be TRBD2 (5 bases). The CDR3 consists of 14 residues. Germline assignment: CDR1 MNHEY and CDR2 SVGAGI. V dropped 6 bases and J dropped 7 bases, with 19 bases sitting between them.

The chain employs TRBV29-1 and TRBJ2-2, with 8 positions matching TRBD2. There are 12 residues in the CDR3. Germline-derived CDR1 and CDR2 are SQVTM and ANQGSEA. CDR3 loop: CGGGRFTGELFF. CDR3 bases: TGCGGCGGGGGGCGCTTCACCGGGGAGCTGTTTTTT.

The rearrangement uses TRBV7-6 and TRBJ2-7; 12 nucleotides line up with TRBD1. The germline CDR1 and CDR2 sequences are SGHVS and FNYEAQ. This CDR3 spans 13 amino acids. V lost 5 bases, J lost 6 bases, and 2 bases stayed unmatched. DNA for the CDR3: TGTGCCAGCAGCGGGACAGGGGGCTCCGAGCAGTACTTC. It translates to CASSGTGGSEQYF.

V is TRBV28 and J is TRBJ1-1; a possible D gene is TRBD1 (5 bases). The V and J ends lost 7 bases and 1 base respectively, with 19 bases between them. This CDR3 contains 16 residues. The V gene's germline CDR1 is MDHEN and CDR2 SYDVKM. The CDR3 bases are TGTGCCAGCATCCTAAATGGCTGGGGGGGGAACACTGAAGCTTTCTTT. It encodes CASILNGWGGNTEAFF.

V and J are TRBV5-6 and TRBJ2-5; D unresolved. This CDR3 comprises 14 residues. CDR1 is SGHDT, CDR2 YYEEEE, per germline. Trimming removed 4 bases at V and 2 bases at J, with 12 bases between. This CDR3 reads CASSPLHDQETQYF. The CDR3 nucleotides read TGTGCCAGCAGCCCCCTCCACGATCAAGAGACCCAGTACTTC.

This chain links TRBV14 with TRBJ2-2, with TRBD2 matching over 8 bases. J lost 5 bases, V lost 4 bases, and 6 bases had no gene match. Germline V gene sequence: CDR1 SGHDN, CDR2 FVKESK. This CDR3 is 15 amino acids long. Written as DNA, the CDR3 is TGTGCCAGCAGCCGGAGACTAGCGAGTACCGGGGAGCTGTTTTTT. Its translation: CASSRRLASTGELFF.

This clone has just a few counts. The genes are TRBV28 and TRBJ1-2; D gene unclear. Trimming pared 6 bases from V and 4 bases from J, leaving 9 bases between. Germline loops: CDR1 MDHEN, CDR2 SYDVKM. The CDR3 has 12 residues. The CDR3 sequence is CASRGDGYGYTF. In DNA form, the CDR3 reads TGTGCCAGCAGAGGTGACGGCTATGGCTACACCTTC.

This chain connects TRBV7-9 to TRBJ2-7; 7 bases are a match to TRBD1. The CDR3 is made up of 13 amino acids. The V segment lost 5 bases and the J segment 3 bases; nucleotides outside the gene matches: 4. CDR1 and CDR2 (germline): SEHNR, FQNEAQ (reference sequence). Here the CDR3 reads CASSPGQNYEQYF. For the CDR3, the DNA is TGTGCCAGCAGCCCGGGACAGAACTACGAGCAGTACTTC.

V and J are TRBV28 and TRBJ2-1; no reliable D call. The V gene's germline CDR1 is MDHEN and CDR2 SYDVKM. This CDR3 contains 13 residues. V was shortened by 4 bases and J by 1 base, with 5 bases between the two germline ends. CDR3 sequence reads: CASSSGSYNEQFF. CDR3 nucleotide sequence: TGTGCCAGCAGTTCAGGTTCCTACAATGAGCAGTTCTTC.

This clone has only a few counts. This chain links TRBV1 with TRBJ2-3. TRBV1 is annotated as a pseudogene. The CDR3 spans 16 residues. In nucleotides, the CDR3 is TGCACCAGCAGACCTAGGGCAGGTCTTCGGTCGGATACGCAGTATTTT. Residues: CTSRPRAGLRSDTQYF.

The CDR3 DNA is TGTGCCAGCAGGAGTCAGGACTCCTACGAGCAGTACTTC. Translated, it gives CASRSQDSYEQYF. The chain recombines TRBV28 with TRBJ2-7, with D uncertain. Germline V CDR1 and CDR2: MDHEN, SYDVKM. The CDR3 is 13 residues long. Between the trimmed V and J ends, which lost 6 bases and 0 bases, there was a span of 9 bases.

This rearrangement joins TRBV19 to TRBJ1-2; 7 bases map to TRBD1. The germline V gene encodes CDR1 LNHDA and CDR2 SQIVND (reference sequence). The CDR3 contains 12 residues. Trimming at V came to 6 bases and at J to 5 bases, leaving 3 bases not matched to a gene. The CDR3 DNA follows: TGTGCCAGTAGCGACAGGGAGTATGGCTACACCTTC. Encoded protein: CASSDREYGYTF.

The rearrangement links TRBV15 to TRBJ2-1; possibly TRBD1 for D (6 bases). The germline CDR1 and CDR2 sequences are LNHNV and YYDKDF (reference sequence). This CDR3 region has 15 residues. V was pared by 1 base and J by 2 bases, with 9 bases between. The CDR3 here is CATSRGTEPYNEQFF. DNA for the CDR3: TGTGCCACCAGCAGAGGGACAGAACCCTACAATGAGCAGTTCTTC. Combining the CDR3 with reference TRBV15 and TRBJ2-1 gives the whole variable domain DAMVIQNPRYQVTQFGKPVTLSCSQTLNHNVMYWYQQKSSQAPKLLFHYYDKDFNNEADTPDNFQSRRPNTSFCFLDIRSPGLGDTAMYLCATSRGTEPYNEQFFGPGTRLTVL.

V gene TRBV30 combines with J gene TRBJ1-1, with D uncertain. CDR1 is GTSNPN, CDR2 SVGIG, per germline (reference sequence). Trimming left V 3 bases short and J 2 bases short, with 19 bases between. The CDR3 has 16 residues. CDR3 in amino acids: CAWSTAYGKKNTEAFF. As DNA, the CDR3 is TGTGCCTGGAGCACTGCCTACGGGAAGAAAAACACTGAAGCTTTCTTT.

The rearrangement uses TRBV7-9 and TRBJ1-5; TRBD1 aligns across 7 bases. Germline assignment: CDR1 SEHNR and CDR2 FQNEAQ (reference sequence). Trimming took 5 bases from V and 2 from J; bases not matched to a gene: 6. This CDR3 contains 15 residues. This CDR3 reads CASSARQGGNQPQHF. CDR3 coding DNA: TGTGCCAGCAGCGCCCGACAGGGAGGCAATCAGCCCCAGCATTTT. Filled out from reference TRBV7-9 and TRBJ1-5, the complete variable domain reads DTGVSQNPRHKITKRGQNVTFRCDPISEHNRLYWYRQTLGQGPEFLTYFQNEAQLEKSRLLSDRFSAERPKGSFSTLEIQRTEQGDSAMYLCASSARQGGNQPQHFGDGTRLSIL.

This clone has just one count. The chain has TRBV27 and TRBJ1-5; D possibly corresponds to TRBD1 (5 bases). Trimming removed 6 bases at V and 2 bases at J, with 17 bases between. The germline CDR1 and CDR2 sequences are MNHEY and SMNVEV (reference sequence). The CDR3 has 16 residues. The DNA of the CDR3 is TGTGCCAGCAGACCCCGGGACCTTGGGGGCAATCAGCCCCAGCATTTT. Its translation is CASRPRDLGGNQPQHF.

The V and J genes are TRBV5-4 and TRBJ2-1; no definite D call. In germline, CDR1 is SGHNT, CDR2 YYREEE (reference sequence). The CDR3 runs 13 residues. Trimming removed 4 bases from V and 5 bases from J, with 10 bases in between. The CDR3 bases are TGTGCCAGCAGCCGCTCAGCGAACAATGAGCAGTTCTTC. Translation: CASSRSANNEQFF.

A single count supports this clone. This chain joins TRBV25-1 and TRBJ2-5; the D call may be TRBD1 or TRBD2 (5 bases each). V dropped 4 bases and J dropped 3 bases, with 12 bases sitting between them. The CDR3 runs to 14 residues. Germline V gene sequence: CDR1 MGHDK, CDR2 SYGVNS. In nucleotides, the CDR3 is TGTGCCAGCAGTGGGGACGGCCCTAAAGAGACCCAGTACTTC. Translation gives CASSGDGPKETQYF.

This clone was seen once. The chain recombines TRBV28 with TRBJ2-6, with TRBD1 matching 7 bases. The CDR3 has 14 residues. The V and J ends lost 5 bases and 3 bases, in that order; junction bases with no gene match: 1. Germline CDR1 MDHEN, CDR2 SYDVKM. The CDR3 DNA follows: TGTGCCAGCAGTGACAGGGTTGGGGCCAACGTCCTGACTTTC. Its protein is CASSDRVGANVLTF. The complete variable domain, with remaining parts taken from reference TRBV28 and TRBJ2-6, reads DVKVTQSSRYLVKRTGEKVFLECVQDMDHENMFWYRQDPGLGLRLIYFSYDVKMKEKGDIPEGYSVSREKKERFSLILESASTNQTSMYLCASSDRVGANVLTFGAGSRLTVL.